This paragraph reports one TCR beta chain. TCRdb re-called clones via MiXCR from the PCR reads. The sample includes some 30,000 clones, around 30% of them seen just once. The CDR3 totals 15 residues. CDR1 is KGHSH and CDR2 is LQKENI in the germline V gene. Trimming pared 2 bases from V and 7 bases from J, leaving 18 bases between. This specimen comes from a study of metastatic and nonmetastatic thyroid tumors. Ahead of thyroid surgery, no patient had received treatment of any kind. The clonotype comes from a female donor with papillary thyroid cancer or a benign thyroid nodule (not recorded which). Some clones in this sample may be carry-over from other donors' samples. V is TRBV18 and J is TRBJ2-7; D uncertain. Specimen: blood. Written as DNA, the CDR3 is TGTGCCAGCTCACCATATGGCAGACAAAGCGAAGAGCAGTACTTC. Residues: CASSPYGRQSEEQYF.